This T cell receptor (beta chain) was recovered during a study of T cells after posttransplantation cyclophosphamide. Study-level findings and limits: Later blood repertoires were often dominated by clones from the donor CD8+ memory compartment.

This clone was seen repeatedly, ten times or more. Its antigen is as yet unknown. Per germline, CDR1 SNHLY and CDR2 FYNNEI. This CDR3 is 14 amino acids long. Trimming pared 3 bases from V and 4 bases from J, leaving 12 bases between. Profiled with immunoSEQ multiplex PCR; TCRdb holds only in-frame clones, not every one. Recorded here are just over 25,000 clones, none singletons. The chain uses TRBV2 and TRBJ1-2, with D perhaps matching TRBD1 (5 bases). The specimen was PBMCs. The receptor was isolated from a man between 50 and 59 years old in good health, CMV-negative, and a related stem cell transplant donor. CDR3 residues: CASSEAGGGYGYTF. CDR3 nucleotide sequence: TGTGCCAGCAGTGAGGCGGGGGGGGGCTATGGCTACACCTTC.